This section outlines one T cell receptor beta chain sequence together with its context. The target antigen is unknown. TCRdb used MiXCR to reprocess the 5' RACE reads, holding one entry per CDR3 protein. The sample includes tens of thousands of distinct CDR3 sequences, approximately 8.9% of them seen just once. The record originates from a study of spatial heterogeneity in lung cancer. Study observations and caveats: Resection saw ubiquitous expanded tumor TCRs appear in blood more than follow-up did.

Per germline, CDR1 LNHNV and CDR2 YYDKDF (reference sequence). The CDR3 consists of 18 residues. Trimming left V 0 bases short and J 3 bases short, with 21 bases between. The time point is: blood at routine non-recurrence follow-up after resection. From tumor, nontumor lung or frozen PBMC, whole RNA was taken unsorted for sequencing. The specimen comprised PBMCs, sampled at follow-up. The origin of this receptor is a female donor with early-stage non-small cell lung cancer. The chain uses TRBV15 and TRBJ2-7, with D tentatively TRBD2 (5 bases). The CDR3 loop is CATSRESLAYLGDYEQYF. DNA for the CDR3: TGTGCCACCAGCAGAGAAAGCCTAGCCTACCTCGGCGACTACGAGCAGTACTTC.